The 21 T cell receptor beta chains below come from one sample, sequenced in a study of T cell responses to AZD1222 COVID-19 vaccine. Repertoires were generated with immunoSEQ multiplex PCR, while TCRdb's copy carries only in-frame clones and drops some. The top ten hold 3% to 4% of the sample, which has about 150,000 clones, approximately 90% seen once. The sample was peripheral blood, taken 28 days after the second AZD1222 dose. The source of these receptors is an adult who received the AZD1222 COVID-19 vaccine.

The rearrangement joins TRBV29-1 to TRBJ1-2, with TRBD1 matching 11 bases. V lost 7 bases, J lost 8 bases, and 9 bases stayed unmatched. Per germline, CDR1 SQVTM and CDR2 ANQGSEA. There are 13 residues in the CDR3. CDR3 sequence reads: CSDWTGGRPGYTF. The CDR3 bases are TGCAGCGACTGGACAGGGGGCCGCCCGGGCTACACCTTC. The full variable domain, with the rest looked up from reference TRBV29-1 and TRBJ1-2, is SAVISQKPSRDICQRGTSLTIQCQVDSQVTMMFWYRQQPGQSLTLIATANQGSEATYESGFVIDKFPISRPNLTFSTLTVSNMSPEDSSIYLCSDWTGGRPGYTFGSGTRLTVV.

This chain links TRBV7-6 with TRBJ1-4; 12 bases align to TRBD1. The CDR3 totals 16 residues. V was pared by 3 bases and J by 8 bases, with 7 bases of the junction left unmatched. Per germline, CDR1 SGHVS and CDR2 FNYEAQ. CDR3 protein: CASSLGQGAVREKLFF. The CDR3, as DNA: TGTGCCAGCAGCTTGGGACAGGGGGCAGTAAGGGAAAAACTGTTTTTT.

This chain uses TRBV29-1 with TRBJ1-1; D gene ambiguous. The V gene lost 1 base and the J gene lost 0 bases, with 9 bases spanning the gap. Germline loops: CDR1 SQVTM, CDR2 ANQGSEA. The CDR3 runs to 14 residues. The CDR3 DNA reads TGCAGCGTTGAAGGACGGATCATGAACACTGAAGCTTTCTTT. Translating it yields CSVEGRIMNTEAFF.

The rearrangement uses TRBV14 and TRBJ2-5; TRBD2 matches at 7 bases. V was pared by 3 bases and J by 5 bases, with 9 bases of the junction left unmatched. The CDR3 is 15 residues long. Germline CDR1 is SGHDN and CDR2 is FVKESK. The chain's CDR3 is CASSHSGLVTETQYF. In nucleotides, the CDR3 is TGTGCCAGCAGCCATTCCGGACTAGTGACGGAGACCCAGTACTTC.

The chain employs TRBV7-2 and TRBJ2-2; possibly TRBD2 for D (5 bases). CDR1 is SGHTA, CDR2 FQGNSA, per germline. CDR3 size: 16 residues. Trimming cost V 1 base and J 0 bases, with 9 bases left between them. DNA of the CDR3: TGTGCCAGCAGCTTAGGAGGGAATGCGAACACCGGGGAGCTGTTTTTT. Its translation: CASSLGGNANTGELFF.

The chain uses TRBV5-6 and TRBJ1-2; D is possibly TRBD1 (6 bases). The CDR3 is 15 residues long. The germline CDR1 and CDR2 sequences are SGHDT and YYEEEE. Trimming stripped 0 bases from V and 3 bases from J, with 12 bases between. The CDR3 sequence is CASSLVGGGDYGYTF. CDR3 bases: TGTGCCAGCAGCTTGGTAGGGGGAGGGGACTATGGCTACACCTTC.

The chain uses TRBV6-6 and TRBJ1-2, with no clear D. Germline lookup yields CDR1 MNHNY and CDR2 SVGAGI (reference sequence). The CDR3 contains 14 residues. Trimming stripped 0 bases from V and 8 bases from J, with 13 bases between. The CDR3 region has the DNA TGTGCCAGCAGTTACTCGTTAGGGCGGATCGGCTACACCTTC. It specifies CASSYSLGRIGYTF.

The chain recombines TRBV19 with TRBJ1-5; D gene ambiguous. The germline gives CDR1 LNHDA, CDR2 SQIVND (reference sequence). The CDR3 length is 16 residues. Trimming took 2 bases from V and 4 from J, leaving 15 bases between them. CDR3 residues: CASSIWAYAPNQPQHF. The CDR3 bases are TGTGCCAGTAGTATATGGGCTTACGCCCCTAATCAGCCCCAGCATTTT.

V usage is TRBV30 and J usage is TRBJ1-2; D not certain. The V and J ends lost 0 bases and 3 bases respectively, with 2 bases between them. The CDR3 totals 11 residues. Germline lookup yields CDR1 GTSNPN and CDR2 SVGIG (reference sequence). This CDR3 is CAWSVYYGYTF. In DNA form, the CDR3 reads TGTGCCTGGAGTGTGTACTATGGCTACACCTTC.

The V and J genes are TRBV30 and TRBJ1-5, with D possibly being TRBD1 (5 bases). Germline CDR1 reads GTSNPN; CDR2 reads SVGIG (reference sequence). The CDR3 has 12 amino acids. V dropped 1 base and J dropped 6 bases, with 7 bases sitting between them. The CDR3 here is CAWSDRGQPQHF. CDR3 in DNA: TGTGCCTGGAGTGATAGGGGTCAGCCCCAGCATTTT.

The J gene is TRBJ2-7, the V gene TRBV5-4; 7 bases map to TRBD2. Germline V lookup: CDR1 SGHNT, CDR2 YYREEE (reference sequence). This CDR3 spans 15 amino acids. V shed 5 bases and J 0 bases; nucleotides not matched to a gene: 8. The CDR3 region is CASSLIGGSSYEQYF. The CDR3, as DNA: TGTGCCAGCAGTCTGATCGGCGGGAGCTCCTACGAGCAGTACTTC. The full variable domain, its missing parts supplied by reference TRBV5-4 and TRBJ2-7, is ETGVTQSPTHLIKTRGQQVTLRCSSQSGHNTVSWYQQALGQGPQFIFQYYREEENGRGNFPPRFSGLQFPNYSSELNVNALELDDSALYLCASSLIGGSSYEQYFGPGTRLTVT.

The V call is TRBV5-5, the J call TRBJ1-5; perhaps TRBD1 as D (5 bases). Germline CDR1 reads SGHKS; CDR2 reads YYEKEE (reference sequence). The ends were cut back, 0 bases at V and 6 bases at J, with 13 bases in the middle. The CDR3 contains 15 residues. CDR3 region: CASSLVGAHGQPQHF. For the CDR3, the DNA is TGTGCCAGCAGCTTGGTAGGGGCGCATGGTCAGCCCCAGCATTTT.

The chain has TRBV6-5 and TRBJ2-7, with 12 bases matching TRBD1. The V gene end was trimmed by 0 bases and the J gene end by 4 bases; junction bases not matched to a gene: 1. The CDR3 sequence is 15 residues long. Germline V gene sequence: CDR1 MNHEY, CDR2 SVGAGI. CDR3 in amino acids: CASSYSGQGAYEQYF. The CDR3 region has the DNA TGTGCCAGCAGTTACTCGGGACAGGGGGCTTACGAGCAGTACTTC.

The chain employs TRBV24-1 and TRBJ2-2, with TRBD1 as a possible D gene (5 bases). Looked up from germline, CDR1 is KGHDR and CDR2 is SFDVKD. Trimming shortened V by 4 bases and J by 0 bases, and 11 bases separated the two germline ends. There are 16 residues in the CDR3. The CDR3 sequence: CATSDTGLTNTGELFF. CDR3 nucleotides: TGTGCCACCAGTGACACAGGATTAACGAACACCGGGGAGCTGTTTTTT.

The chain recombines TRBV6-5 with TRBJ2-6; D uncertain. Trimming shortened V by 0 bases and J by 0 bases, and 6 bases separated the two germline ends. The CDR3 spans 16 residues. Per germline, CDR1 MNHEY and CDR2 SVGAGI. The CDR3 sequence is CASSYSQLSGANVLTF. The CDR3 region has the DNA TGTGCCAGCAGTTACTCACAGCTCTCTGGGGCCAACGTCCTGACTTTC.

The CDR3 DNA is TGTGCCAGCAGTTTGGACACGAACCGTTACAATGAGCAGTTCTTC. Translation: CASSLDTNRYNEQFF. The chain combines TRBV2 with TRBJ2-1, with D possibly being TRBD1 (5 bases). CDR1 SNHLY and CDR2 FYNNEI come from the germline V gene. Trimming took 5 bases from V and 4 from J, leaving 15 bases between them. The CDR3 length is 15 residues.

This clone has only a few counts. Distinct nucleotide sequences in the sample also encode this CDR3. DNA for the CDR3: TGCGCCAGCAGCTTGGCAGGGACCTACGAGCAGTACTTC. This translates into CASSLAGTYEQYF. The chain recombines TRBV5-1 with TRBJ2-7; perhaps TRBD1 as D (5 bases). Germline V lookup: CDR1 SGHRS, CDR2 YFSETQ. There are 13 residues in the CDR3. Trimming took off 0 bases at V and 2 bases at J, with 6 bases between the two ends.

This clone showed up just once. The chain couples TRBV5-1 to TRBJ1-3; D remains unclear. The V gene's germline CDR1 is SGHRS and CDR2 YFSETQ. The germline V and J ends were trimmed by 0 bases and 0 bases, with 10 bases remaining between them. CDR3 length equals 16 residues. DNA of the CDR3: TGCGCCAGCAGCTTGGGCACAATAGACTCTGGAAACACCATATATTTT. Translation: CASSLGTIDSGNTIYF.

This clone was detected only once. CDR3 sequence reads: CAISGDRVVGYTF. The CDR3 DNA reads TGTGCCATCAGTGGGGACAGGGTGGTTGGCTACACCTTC. This rearrangement joins TRBV10-3 to TRBJ1-2, with 9 bases that match TRBD1. With 4 bases clipped from V and 7 bases from J, the junction kept 4 bases outside the gene matches. The germline CDR1 and CDR2 sequences are ENHRY and SYGVKD. The CDR3 length is 13 residues.

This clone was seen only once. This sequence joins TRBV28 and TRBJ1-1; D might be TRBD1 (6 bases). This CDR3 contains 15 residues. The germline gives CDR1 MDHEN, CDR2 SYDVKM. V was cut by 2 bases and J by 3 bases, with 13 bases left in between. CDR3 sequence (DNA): TGTGCCAGCAGTTTAGGGGGGGCTGGGGACACTGAAGCTTTCTTT. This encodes CASSLGGAGDTEAFF. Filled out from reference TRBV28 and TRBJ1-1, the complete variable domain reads DVKVTQSSRYLVKRTGEKVFLECVQDMDHENMFWYRQDPGLGLRLIYFSYDVKMKEKGDIPEGYSVSREKKERFSLILESASTNQTSMYLCASSLGGAGDTEAFFGQGTRLTVV.

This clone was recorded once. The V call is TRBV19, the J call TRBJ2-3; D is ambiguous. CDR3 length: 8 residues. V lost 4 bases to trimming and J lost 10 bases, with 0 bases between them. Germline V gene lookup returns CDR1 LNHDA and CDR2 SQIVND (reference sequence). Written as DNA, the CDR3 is TGTGCCAGTAGTACGCAGTATTTT. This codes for CASSTQYF.